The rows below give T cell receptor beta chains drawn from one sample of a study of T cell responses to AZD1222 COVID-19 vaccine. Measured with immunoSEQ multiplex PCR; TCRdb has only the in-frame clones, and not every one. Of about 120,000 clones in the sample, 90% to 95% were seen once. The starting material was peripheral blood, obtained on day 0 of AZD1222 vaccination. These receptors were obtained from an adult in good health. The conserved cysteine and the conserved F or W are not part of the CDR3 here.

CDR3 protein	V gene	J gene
ASSPPRTGLNTEAF	TRBV3-1/TRBV3-2	TRBJ1-1
ASSLLPSGAGELF	TRBV6-5	TRBJ2-2
ASSGTYSPLH	TRBV28	TRBJ1-6
ASSLLAGAAQY	TRBV27	TRBJ2-5
ASSRDRVNTEAF	TRBV18	TRBJ1-1
ASSYARGTNSPLH	TRBV3-1/TRBV3-2	TRBJ1-6
ASRLGLIGADTQY	TRBV6-5	TRBJ2-3
ASSSLGGSYNEQF	TRBV11-2	TRBJ2-1
ASSLAGPYEQY	TRBV3-1/TRBV3-2	TRBJ2-7
ASSPSDRGNYGYT	TRBV5-5	TRBJ1-2
ASIGGDHYNEQF	TRBV2	TRBJ2-1
ASSLGPGSNEKLF	TRBV27	TRBJ1-4
ASSPRLQQETQY	TRBV14	TRBJ2-5
ASGTPGWTEDGYT	TRBV19	TRBJ1-2
AWGRDSYEQY	TRBV30	TRBJ2-7
ASSMAGDGSPLH	TRBV19	TRBJ1-6
ASSRQNYGYT	TRBV9	TRBJ1-2
ASSPRQGYQPQH	TRBV6-5	TRBJ1-5
ASSKVPSGGTPGELF	TRBV21-1	TRBJ2-2
ASSQERAVGTEAF	TRBV4-1	TRBJ1-1
ASSPTGTGEETQY	TRBV5-1	TRBJ2-5
ASSLASPTTGLWGYT	TRBV7-8	TRBJ1-2
ASSTNLRQGAKTEAF	TRBV19	TRBJ1-1
ASSFKASVLYEQY	TRBV7-9	TRBJ2-7
ASSSYGGSGDSPLH	TRBV5-5	TRBJ1-6
ASSLVGDYGYT	TRBV12-3/TRBV12-4	TRBJ1-2
ASSLAAGGLNEKLF	TRBV7-9	TRBJ1-4
ASSLTSGSTDTQY	TRBV5-7	TRBJ2-3
ATSRVASGVETQY	TRBV15	TRBJ2-5
ASSLGPRETQY	TRBV7-2	TRBJ2-5
ASSLGSDLNTGELF	TRBV7-2	TRBJ2-2
ASSFGGLSLYEQY	TRBV7-2	TRBJ2-7
ASSFTTGLKF	TRBV12-3/TRBV12-4	TRBJ2-1
ASRKTPVQGNSPLH	TRBV5-6	TRBJ1-6
ASTATGELF	TRBV6-5	TRBJ2-2
ASSGDGEEAF	TRBV9	TRBJ1-1
ASEPSSRDSRTDTQY	TRBV4-2	TRBJ2-3